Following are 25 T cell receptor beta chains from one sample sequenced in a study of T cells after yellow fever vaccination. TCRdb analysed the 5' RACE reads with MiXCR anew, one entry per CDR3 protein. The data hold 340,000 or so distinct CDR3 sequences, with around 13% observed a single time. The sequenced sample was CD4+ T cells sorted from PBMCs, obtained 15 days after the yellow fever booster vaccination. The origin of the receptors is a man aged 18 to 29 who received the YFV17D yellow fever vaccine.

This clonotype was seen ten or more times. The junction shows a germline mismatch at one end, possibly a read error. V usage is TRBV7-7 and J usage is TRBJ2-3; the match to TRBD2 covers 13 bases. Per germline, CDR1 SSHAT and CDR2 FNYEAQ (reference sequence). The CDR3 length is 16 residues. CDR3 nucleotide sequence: TGCGCCAGCAGCTTGGGACTAGCGGGGTCCACAGATACGCAGTATTTT. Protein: CASSLGLAGSTDTQYF.

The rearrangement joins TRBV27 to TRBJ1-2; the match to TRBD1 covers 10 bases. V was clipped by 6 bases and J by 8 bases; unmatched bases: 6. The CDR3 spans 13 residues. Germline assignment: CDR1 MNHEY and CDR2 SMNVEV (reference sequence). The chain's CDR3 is CASRGQGLGGYTF. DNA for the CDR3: TGTGCCAGCAGGGGACAGGGGTTGGGGGGCTACACCTTC.

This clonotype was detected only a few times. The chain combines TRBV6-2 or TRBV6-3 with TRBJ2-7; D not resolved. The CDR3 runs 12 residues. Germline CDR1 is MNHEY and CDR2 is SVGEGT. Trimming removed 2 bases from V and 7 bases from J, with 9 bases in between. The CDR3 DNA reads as TGTGCCAGCAGTTACCCCCCCATGGAGCAGTACTTC. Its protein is CASSYPPMEQYF.

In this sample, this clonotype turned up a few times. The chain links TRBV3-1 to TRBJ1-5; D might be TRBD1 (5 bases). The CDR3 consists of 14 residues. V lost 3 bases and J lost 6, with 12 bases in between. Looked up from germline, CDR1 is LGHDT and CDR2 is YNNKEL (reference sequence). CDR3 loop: CASSHAGVGQPQHF. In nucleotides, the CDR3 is TGTGCCAGCAGCCATGCGGGGGTTGGTCAGCCCCAGCATTTT.

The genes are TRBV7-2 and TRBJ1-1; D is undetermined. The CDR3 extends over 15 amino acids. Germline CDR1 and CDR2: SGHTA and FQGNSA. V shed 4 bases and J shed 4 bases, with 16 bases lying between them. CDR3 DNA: TGTGCCAGCAGCTCGCAGGATCGACTTGGCACTGAAGCTTTCTTT. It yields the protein CASSSQDRLGTEAFF.

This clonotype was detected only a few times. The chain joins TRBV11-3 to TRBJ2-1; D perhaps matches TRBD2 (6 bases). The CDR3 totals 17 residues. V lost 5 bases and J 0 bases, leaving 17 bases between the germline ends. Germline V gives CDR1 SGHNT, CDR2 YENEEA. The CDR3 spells CASSLPRGFSSYNEQFF. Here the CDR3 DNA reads TGTGCCAGCAGCCTTCCCCGGGGGTTTAGCTCCTACAATGAGCAGTTCTTC.

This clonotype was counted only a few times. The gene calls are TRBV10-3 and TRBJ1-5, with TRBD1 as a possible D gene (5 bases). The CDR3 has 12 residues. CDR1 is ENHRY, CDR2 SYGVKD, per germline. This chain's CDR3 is CGAGEGNQPQHF. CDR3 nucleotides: TGTGGGGCGGGGGAAGGCAATCAGCCCCAGCATTTT.

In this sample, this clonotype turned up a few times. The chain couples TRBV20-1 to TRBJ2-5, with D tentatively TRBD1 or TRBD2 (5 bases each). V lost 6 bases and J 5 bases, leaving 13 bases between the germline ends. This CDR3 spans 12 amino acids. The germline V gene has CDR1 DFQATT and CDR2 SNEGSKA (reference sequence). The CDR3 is CSAPGQVETQYF. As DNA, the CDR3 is TGCAGTGCCCCGGGGCAGGTTGAGACCCAGTACTTC.

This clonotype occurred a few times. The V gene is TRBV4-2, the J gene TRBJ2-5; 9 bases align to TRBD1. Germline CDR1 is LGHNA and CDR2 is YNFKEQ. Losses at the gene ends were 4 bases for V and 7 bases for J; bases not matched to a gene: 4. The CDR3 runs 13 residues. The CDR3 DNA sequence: TGTGCCAGCAGCCGACAGGGGGAAGGGACCCAGTACTTC. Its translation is CASSRQGEGTQYF.

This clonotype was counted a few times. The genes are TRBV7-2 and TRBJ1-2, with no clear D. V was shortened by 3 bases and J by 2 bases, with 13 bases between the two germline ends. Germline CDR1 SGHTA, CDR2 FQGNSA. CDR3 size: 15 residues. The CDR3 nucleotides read TGTGCCAGCAGCTTGGACCCCCGATCGAACTATGGCTACACCTTC. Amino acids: CASSLDPRSNYGYTF. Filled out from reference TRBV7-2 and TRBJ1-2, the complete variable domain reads GAGVSQSPSNKVTEKGKDVELRCDPISGHTALYWYRQSLGQGLEFLIYFQGNSAPDKSGLPSDRFSAERTGGSVSTLTIQRTQQEDSAVYLCASSLDPRSNYGYTFGSGTRLTVV.

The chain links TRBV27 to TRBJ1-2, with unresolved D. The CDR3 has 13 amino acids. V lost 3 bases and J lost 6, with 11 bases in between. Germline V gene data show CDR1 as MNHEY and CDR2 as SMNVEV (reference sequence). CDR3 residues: CASSFTGKHGYTF. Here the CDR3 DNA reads TGTGCCAGCAGTTTTACGGGGAAGCATGGCTACACCTTC.

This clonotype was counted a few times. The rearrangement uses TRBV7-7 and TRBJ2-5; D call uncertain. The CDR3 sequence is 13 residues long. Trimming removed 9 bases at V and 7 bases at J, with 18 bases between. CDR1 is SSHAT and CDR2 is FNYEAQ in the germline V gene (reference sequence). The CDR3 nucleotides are TGTGCCAGAGGTCTCACCTACTCCGGGACCCAGTACTTC. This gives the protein CARGLTYSGTQYF.

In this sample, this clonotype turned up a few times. The CDR3 DNA follows: TGCGCCAGCAGCCGAGGACAGGGCGGCATGAACACTGAAGCTTTCTTT. As protein: CASSRGQGGMNTEAFF. The V gene is TRBV4-3, the J gene TRBJ1-1; TRBD1 aligns across 8 bases. Germline V CDR1 and CDR2: LGHNA, YSLEER. The CDR3 consists of 16 residues. The V segment lost 4 bases and the J segment 0 bases; nucleotides outside the gene matches: 7.

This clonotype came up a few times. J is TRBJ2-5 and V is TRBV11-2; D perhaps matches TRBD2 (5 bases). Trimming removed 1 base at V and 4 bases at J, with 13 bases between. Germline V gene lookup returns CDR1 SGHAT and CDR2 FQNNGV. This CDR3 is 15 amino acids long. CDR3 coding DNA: TGTGCCAGCAGCTTAGCCGGACTGGTTGCAGAGACCCAGTACTTC. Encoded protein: CASSLAGLVAETQYF.

CDR3 nucleotides: TGTGCCAGCAGCACCAGGGACAGGGGGCCGTACACTGAAGCTTTCTTT. This translates into CASSTRDRGPYTEAFF. The chain joins TRBV7-8 to TRBJ1-1; 12 nucleotides match TRBD1. The V segment lost 5 bases and the J segment 3 bases; nucleotides outside the gene matches: 7. Germline lookup yields CDR1 SGHVS and CDR2 FQNEAQ. CDR3 size: 16 residues.

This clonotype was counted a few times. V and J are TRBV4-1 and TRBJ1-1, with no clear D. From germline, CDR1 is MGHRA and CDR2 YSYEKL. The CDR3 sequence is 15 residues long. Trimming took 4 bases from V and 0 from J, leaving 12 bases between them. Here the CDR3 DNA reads TGCGCCAGCAGCCGGGGATCAAGTTTGAACACTGAAGCTTTCTTT. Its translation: CASSRGSSLNTEAFF.

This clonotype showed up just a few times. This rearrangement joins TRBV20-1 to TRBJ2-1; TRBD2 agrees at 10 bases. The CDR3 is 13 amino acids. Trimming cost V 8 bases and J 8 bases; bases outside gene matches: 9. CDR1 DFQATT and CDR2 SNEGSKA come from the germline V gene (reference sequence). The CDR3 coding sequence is TGCAGTCCAAGCGGGGGGGGCAGGGATGAGCAGTTCTTC. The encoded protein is CSPSGGGRDEQFF.

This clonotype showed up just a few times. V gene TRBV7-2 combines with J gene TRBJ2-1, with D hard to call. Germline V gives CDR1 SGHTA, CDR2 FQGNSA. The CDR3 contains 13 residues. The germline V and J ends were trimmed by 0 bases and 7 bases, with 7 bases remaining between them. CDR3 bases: TGTGCCAGCAGCTTAGCTCCTATGAATGAGCAGTTCTTC. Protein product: CASSLAPMNEQFF.

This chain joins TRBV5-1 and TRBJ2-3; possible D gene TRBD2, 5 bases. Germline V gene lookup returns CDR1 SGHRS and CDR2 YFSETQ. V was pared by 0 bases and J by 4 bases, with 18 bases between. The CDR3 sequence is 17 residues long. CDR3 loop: CASSLERRGWAADTQYF. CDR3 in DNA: TGCGCCAGCAGCTTGGAGAGGCGCGGGTGGGCGGCAGATACGCAGTATTTT.

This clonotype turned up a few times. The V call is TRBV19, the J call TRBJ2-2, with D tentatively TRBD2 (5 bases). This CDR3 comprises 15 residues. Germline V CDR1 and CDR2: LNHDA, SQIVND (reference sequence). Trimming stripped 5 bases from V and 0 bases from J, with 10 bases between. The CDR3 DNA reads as TGTGCCAGTAGTGTAGGACTCGCGAACACCGGGGAGCTGTTTTTT. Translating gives CASSVGLANTGELFF.

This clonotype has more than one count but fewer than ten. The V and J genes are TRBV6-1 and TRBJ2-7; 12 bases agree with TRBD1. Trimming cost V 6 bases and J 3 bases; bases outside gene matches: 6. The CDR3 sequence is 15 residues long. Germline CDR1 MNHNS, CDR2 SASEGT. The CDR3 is CASRLGTGGDYEQYF. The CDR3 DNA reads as TGTGCCAGCAGGCTTGGGACAGGGGGCGACTACGAGCAGTACTTC.

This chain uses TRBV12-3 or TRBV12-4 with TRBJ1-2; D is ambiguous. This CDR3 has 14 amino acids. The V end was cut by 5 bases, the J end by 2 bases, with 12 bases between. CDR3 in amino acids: CASSLAAGNYGYTF. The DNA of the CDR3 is TGTGCCAGCAGTCTCGCCGCTGGGAACTATGGCTACACCTTC.

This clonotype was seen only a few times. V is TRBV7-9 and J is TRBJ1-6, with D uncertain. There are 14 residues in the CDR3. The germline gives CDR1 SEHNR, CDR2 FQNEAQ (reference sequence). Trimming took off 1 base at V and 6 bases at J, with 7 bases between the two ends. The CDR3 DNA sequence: TGTGCCAGCAGCTTAGACGGATCTAATTCACCCCTCCACTTT. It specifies CASSLDGSNSPLHF.

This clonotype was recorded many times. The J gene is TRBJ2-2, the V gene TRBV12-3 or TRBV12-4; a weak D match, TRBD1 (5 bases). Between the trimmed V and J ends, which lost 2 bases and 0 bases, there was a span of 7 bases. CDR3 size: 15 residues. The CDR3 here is CASSLQGTNTGELFF. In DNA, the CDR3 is TGTGCCAGCAGTTTACAGGGTACGAACACCGGGGAGCTGTTTTTT.

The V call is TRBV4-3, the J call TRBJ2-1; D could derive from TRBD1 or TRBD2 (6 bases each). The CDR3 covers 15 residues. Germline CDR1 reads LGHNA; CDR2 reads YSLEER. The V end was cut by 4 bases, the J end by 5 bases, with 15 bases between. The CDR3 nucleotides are TGCGCCAGCAGCCTCGGGGGCAGGGAGAACAATGAGCAGTTCTTC. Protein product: CASSLGGRENNEQFF.